These 8 T cell receptor beta chains were all obtained from the same sample, sequenced in a study of type 1 regulatory T cells. TCRdb used MiXCR to reprocess the reads, holding one entry per CDR3 protein. The sample consists of 80,000 to 100,000 distinct CDR3 sequences, about a third of them appearing once. Sequencing was done on a sample of CD4+ T cells, either the whole sample or a sorted fraction (not recorded which). Receptor source: a human donor in good health.

The gene calls are TRBV2 and TRBJ2-7; D may match TRBD1 or TRBD2 (5 bases each). V was clipped by 2 bases and J by 7 bases, with 15 bases between them. The germline V gene encodes CDR1 SNHLY and CDR2 FYNNEI. The CDR3 extends over 14 amino acids. The CDR3, as DNA: TGTGCCAGCAGTGAAATGGGACCGGGTTTTGAGCAGTACTTC. Its protein is CASSEMGPGFEQYF.

The chain carries TRBV19 and TRBJ1-1; D perhaps matches TRBD1 (5 bases). Trimming took 7 bases from V and 10 from J, leaving 16 bases between them. The CDR3 sequence is 12 residues long. Germline loops: CDR1 LNHDA, CDR2 SQIVND (reference sequence). The CDR3 protein is CASNPGGVGAFF. For the CDR3, the DNA is TGTGCCAGTAATCCCGGAGGGGTTGGAGCTTTCTTT.

J is TRBJ1-5 and V is TRBV12-3 or TRBV12-4; tentatively, D is TRBD1 (5 bases). Between the trimmed V and J ends, which lost 5 bases and 6 bases, there was a span of 14 bases. CDR3 size: 14 residues. Here the CDR3 DNA reads TGTGCCAGCAGTCCTCCAGGGTACGGTCAGCCCCAGCATTTT. Residues: CASSPPGYGQPQHF.

The genes are TRBV5-1 and TRBJ2-5; D ambiguous. V lost 0 bases and J 5 bases, leaving 5 bases between the germline ends. The CDR3 spans 12 residues. CDR1 and CDR2 from the germline V gene are SGHRS and YFSETQ. CDR3 coding DNA: TGCGCCAGCAGCTTGGTCATGGAGACCCAGTACTTC. Amino acids: CASSLVMETQYF.

This clonotype has a handful of counts. This chain joins TRBV20-1 and TRBJ2-5, with TRBD2 matching over 9 bases. Germline values: CDR1 DFQATT, CDR2 SNEGSKA (reference sequence). CDR3 length: 14 residues. The CDR3 DNA follows: TGCGGGGTTAGTCCGCGGGAGGGTGAAGAGACCCAGTACTTC. As protein: CGVSPREGEETQYF.

The chain recombines TRBV5-1 with TRBJ2-7, with 9 nucleotides matching TRBD2. The trim removed 9 bases at V and 2 bases at J, leaving 12 bases unmatched. Germline-derived CDR1 and CDR2 are SGHRS and YFSETQ. This CDR3 spans 15 amino acids. In DNA, the CDR3 is TGCGCCACCAGGGATGCGTTAGCGGGAGCCTACGAGCAGTACTTC. It yields the protein CATRDALAGAYEQYF.

The chain links TRBV18 to TRBJ1-2; D is uncertain. There are 13 residues in the CDR3. V shed 3 bases and J shed 2 bases, with 7 bases lying between them. Germline V lookup: CDR1 KGHSH, CDR2 LQKENI. The CDR3 protein is CASSPPLNYGYTF. CDR3 nucleotide sequence: TGTGCCAGCTCACCCCCCCTGAACTATGGCTACACCTTC. Using reference TRBV18 and TRBJ1-2 for the parts outside the CDR3, the full variable domain is NAGVMQNPRHLVRRRGQEARLRCSPMKGHSHVYWYRQLPEEGLKFMVYLQKENIIDESGMPKERFSAEFPKEGPSILRIQQVVRGDSAAYFCASSPPLNYGYTFGSGTRLTVV.

This clonotype was recorded a few times. The V gene is TRBV6-5, the J gene TRBJ2-6, with 8 positions matching TRBD1. J gave up 4 bases and V 6 bases, and 11 bases lay outside the gene matches. CDR3 size: 17 residues. Germline V gene lookup returns CDR1 MNHEY and CDR2 SVGAGI. This chain's CDR3 is CASRDTPTGAGANVLTF. The CDR3 nucleotides read TGTGCCAGCAGGGACACCCCGACAGGGGCCGGGGCCAACGTCCTGACTTTC.